What follows are 24 T cell receptor beta chains derived from one specimen sequenced in a study of Tregs in tolerant kidney transplant recipients. TCRdb's table, derived via immunoSEQ multiplex PCR, lists solely in-frame clones and lacks some. This table lists about 48,000 clones. This material consisted of CD4+ T cells from blood, taken before the transplant. The receptors derive from a human donor who received a combined kidney and bone marrow transplant.

A remark on this clone: The read terminates 3 residues ahead of where the CDR3 ends, so the germline J gene completes it. The rearrangement links TRBV29-1 to TRBJ2-5; 11 bases agree with TRBD2. Germline-derived CDR1 and CDR2 are SQVTM and ANQGSEA. There are 15 residues in the CDR3. The trim removed 6 bases at V and 2 bases at J, leaving 8 bases unmatched. Partial CDR3 DNA: TGCAGCGTGACAATACTAGCGGGAGCTCAAGAGACC. This translates into CSVTILAGAQET. The CDR3, in full, reads CSVTILAGAQETQYF.

As for this clone: Read coverage stops 3 residues before the CDR3 terminus; the germline J gene supplies the remainder. The V and J genes are TRBV5-6 and TRBJ1-2, with a weak D call TRBD1 (5 bases). The CDR3 is 13 residues long. Germline CDR1 is SGHDT and CDR2 is YYEEEE. V gave up 1 base and J gave up 6 bases, with 10 bases separating them. CDR3 sequence: CASSLNRGDGYTF. The CDR3 bases that were read are TGTGCCAGCAGCTTGAACAGAGGGGATGGC.

In regard to this clone: The read halts 3 residues ahead of the CDR3 end, with the missing end drawn from the germline J gene. This chain links TRBV11-2 with TRBJ2-5; maybe TRBD1 (5 bases). CDR1 and CDR2 (germline): SGHAT, FQNNGV. The CDR3 extends over 13 amino acids. Trimming took off 5 bases at V and 2 bases at J, with 9 bases between the two ends. The CDR3 spells CASSRDRQETQYF. CDR3 DNA, as far as it was read: TGTGCCAGCAGCCGAGACAGACAAGAGACC.

About this clone itself: The observed sequence ends 3 residues before the CDR3 terminus, with the missing tail filled in from the germline J gene. The V call is TRBV20-1, the J call TRBJ1-1; 7 positions match TRBD1. There are 16 residues in the CDR3. V was clipped by 2 bases and J by 5 bases; unmatched bases: 14. CDR1 and CDR2 from the germline V gene are DFQATT and SNEGSKA (reference sequence). The DNA read from the CDR3 is TGCAGTGCTAGACCTTATACAGGGGTACGGAGTACTGAA. As protein: CSARPYTGVRSTE. The CDR3 in its entirety is CSARPYTGVRSTEAFF.

About this clone itself: The CDR3 is cut off 3 residues early in the read; its end comes from the germline J gene. The chain joins TRBV6-2 or TRBV6-3 to TRBJ2-1, with 8 bases aligning to TRBD1. V trimming: 5 bases; J trimming: 6 bases; junction bases outside the gene matches: 6. The CDR3 length is 14 residues. Germline-derived CDR1 and CDR2 are MNHEY and SVGEGT. CDR3 loop: CASSDRQGSNEQFF. CDR3 DNA, as far as it was read: TGTGCCAGCAGTGATAGACAGGGGAGCAATGAG.

With regard to this clone: The read falls 3 residues short of the CDR3 end, and the missing part is taken from the germline J gene. The chain links TRBV2 to TRBJ2-7, with 8 bases lining up with TRBD1. From germline, CDR1 is SNHLY and CDR2 FYNNEI. CDR3 length: 13 amino acids. J lost 2 bases, V lost 3 bases, and 0 bases had no gene match. CDR3 bases read: TGTGCCAGCAGTGACAGGGGGCCCTACGAG. Translating gives CASSDRGPYE. The entire CDR3 is CASSDRGPYEQYF.

As regards this clone: The read is 3 residues too short to cover the CDR3 end, so that end is filled in from the germline J gene. This chain links TRBV7-3 with TRBJ2-3; TRBD2 aligns across 9 bases. The V gene's germline CDR1 is SGHTA and CDR2 FQGTGA. The CDR3 sequence is 18 residues long. Trimming took 3 bases from V and 4 from J; bases not matched to a gene: 14. CDR3 protein: CASSFFSSGNSVADTQYF. CDR3 DNA (partial): TGTGCCAGCAGCTTCTTTTCTAGCGGGAACTCCGTCGCAGATACG.

To note about this clone: The CDR3 end lies 3 residues beyond the end of the read and is filled in from the germline J gene. The genes are TRBV30 and TRBJ2-2; 11 nucleotides match TRBD2. J gave up 2 bases and V 4 bases, and 3 bases lay outside the gene matches. This CDR3 contains 15 residues. Germline lookup yields CDR1 GTSNPN and CDR2 SVGIG (reference sequence). CDR3 bases read: TGTGCCTGGACTAGCGGGAGGTCCAACACCGGGGAG. It is translated as CAWTSGRSNTGE. The whole CDR3 reads CAWTSGRSNTGELFF.

About this clone: The DNA ends 3 residues before the CDR3 does, and the rest of the CDR3 is filled in from the germline J gene. The chain employs TRBV4-1 and TRBJ2-5; D possibly corresponds to TRBD2 (6 bases). Deletions cut 1 base from V and 7 bases from J, with 19 bases between. This CDR3 comprises 16 residues. Looked up from germline, CDR1 is MGHRA and CDR2 is YSYEKL. CDR3 residues: CASSQAGTPSSGTQYF. CDR3 DNA, as far as it was read: TGCGCCAGCAGCCAAGCCGGGACTCCTTCCTCTGGGACC.

In the case of this clone: The CDR3 end is not reached by the read, which stops 3 residues before it; the germline J gene fills it in. The chain links TRBV20-1 to TRBJ1-1, with D unclear. Per the germline V gene, CDR1 is DFQATT and CDR2 is SNEGSKA (reference sequence). The length of the CDR3 is 11 residues. The CDR3 bases that were read are TGCAGTGCTAGAGATCCAGGAGAT. Encoded protein: CSARDPGD. The whole CDR3 protein is CSARDPGDAFF.

Here the CDR3 reads CSVGDREKDQPQHF. The CDR3 DNA, read in part, is TGCAGCGTGGGGGACAGGGAAAAGGATCAGCCC. J is TRBJ1-5 and V is TRBV29-1; 9 bases are a match to TRBD1. The sequenced fragment ends 3 residues before the CDR3 boundary, so the rest is inferred from the germline J gene. Germline CDR1 is SQVTM and CDR2 is ANQGSEA. V lost 6 bases and J lost 5; bases outside the gene matches: 8. This CDR3 has 14 residues.

In regard to this clone: The CDR3 end lies 3 residues beyond the end of the read and is filled in from the germline J gene. The chain has TRBV29-1 and TRBJ2-5; D may be TRBD1 (6 bases). The CDR3 covers 11 residues. V was shortened by 7 bases and J by 2 bases, with 8 bases between the two germline ends. CDR1 is SQVTM and CDR2 is ANQGSEA in the germline V gene. Incomplete CDR3 DNA: TGCAGCGGGACAGAGCAAGAGACC. Translation gives CSGTEQET. The full CDR3 is CSGTEQETQYF.

As to this clone: The read ends 3 residues shy of where the CDR3 ends; the end is completed using the germline J gene. The chain employs TRBV11-2 and TRBJ2-1; 10 nucleotides align to TRBD2. The V gene end was trimmed by 4 bases and the J gene end by 9 bases; junction bases not matched to a gene: 9. The CDR3 has 15 residues. CDR1 SGHAT and CDR2 FQNNGV come from the germline V gene. This chain's CDR3 is CASSSSGTSAIEQFF. CDR3 DNA, as far as it was read: TGTGCCAGCAGCTCCTCCGGGACTAGCGCTATTGAG.

As regards this clone: The read terminates 3 residues ahead of where the CDR3 ends, so the germline J gene completes it. The chain uses TRBV20-1 and TRBJ2-4; tentative D call: TRBD1 (5 bases). V was pared by 2 bases and J by 2 bases, with 16 bases between. CDR3 length: 16 amino acids. Germline V gene data show CDR1 as DFQATT and CDR2 as SNEGSKA (reference sequence). Partial CDR3 DNA: TGCAGTGCTAGACCGTTGCAGGGTGGGACCAAAAACATT. Protein sequence: CSARPLQGGTKNI. The whole CDR3 sequence reads CSARPLQGGTKNIQYF.

Comments on this clone: With the read ending 3 residues before the CDR3 end, the germline J gene is used to fill in that end. V is TRBV6-1 and J is TRBJ1-4; no clear D gene. V was shortened by 1 base and J by 1 base, with 10 bases between the two germline ends. This CDR3 comprises 16 residues. Germline loops: CDR1 MNHNS, CDR2 SASEGT. CDR3 DNA, as far as it was read: TGTGCCAGCAGTGAAGTATACAGAATAACTAATGAAAAA. Translating gives CASSEVYRITNEK. The entire CDR3 protein is CASSEVYRITNEKLFF.

With regard to this clone: Coverage ceases 3 residues before the CDR3 finishes, and the germline J gene fills in the end. This chain uses TRBV30 with TRBJ2-2; maybe TRBD1 (6 bases). V was pared by 4 bases and J by 5 bases, with 14 bases between. Germline values: CDR1 GTSNPN, CDR2 SVGIG (reference sequence). CDR3 length: 14 residues. CDR3 sequence: CAWKTGFGTGELFF. The CDR3 DNA, read in part, is TGTGCCTGGAAAACAGGGTTTGGGACCGGGGAG.

In the case of this clone: The DNA ends 3 residues before the CDR3 does, and the rest of the CDR3 is filled in from the germline J gene. This sequence joins TRBV5-1 and TRBJ2-7; TRBD2 matches at 12 bases. Germline V CDR1 and CDR2: SGHRS, YFSETQ. With 3 bases clipped from V and 4 bases from J, the junction kept 8 bases outside the gene matches. The CDR3 has 16 residues. CDR3 bases read: TGCGCCAGCAGCTCGCGACTAGCGGGAGTTTCTTACGAG. Protein product: CASSSRLAGVSYE. The whole CDR3 is CASSSRLAGVSYEQYF.

Turning to this clone: Coverage ceases 3 residues before the CDR3 finishes, and the germline J gene fills in the end. The chain couples TRBV5-1 to TRBJ2-3, with a tentative D call TRBD1 (6 bases). The CDR3 is made up of 15 amino acids. V lost 5 bases, J lost 3 bases, and 16 bases lay in between. CDR1 is SGHRS and CDR2 is YFSETQ in the germline V gene. CDR3 DNA, as far as it was read: TGCGCCAGCAGTGTACAGGGATTGGAAACAGATACG. Protein: CASSVQGLETDT. The full-length CDR3 reads as CASSVQGLETDTQYF.

As for this clone: The missing CDR3 end, 3 residues past where the read stops, is filled in from the germline J gene. The chain uses TRBV2 and TRBJ2-5; D call uncertain. Germline values: CDR1 SNHLY, CDR2 FYNNEI. There are 11 residues in the CDR3. V dropped 2 bases and J dropped 5 bases, with 3 bases sitting between them. This chain's CDR3 is CASSEYETQYF. The part of the CDR3 DNA that was read is TGTGCCAGCAGTGAATATGAGACC.

Details on this clone: The CDR3 end is not reached by the read, which stops 3 residues before it; the germline J gene fills it in. The V and J genes are TRBV4-2 and TRBJ2-7; the D gene is possibly TRBD2 (6 bases). The CDR3 length is 15 residues. Germline loops: CDR1 LGHNA, CDR2 YNFKEQ. Trimming removed 0 bases from V and 2 bases from J, with 11 bases in between. CDR3: CASSQEWRETYEQYF. The covered CDR3 bases are TGTGCCAGCAGCCAAGAGTGGCGGGAAACCTACGAG.

A remark on this clone: Read coverage stops 3 residues before the CDR3 terminus; the germline J gene supplies the remainder. This chain links TRBV7-2 with TRBJ1-5; 7 nucleotides match TRBD1. Germline V gene lookup returns CDR1 SGHTA and CDR2 FQGNSA. Germline trimming cut 5 bases from V and 0 bases from J; bases unmatched to any gene: 4. The CDR3 contains 15 residues. CDR3 DNA (partial): TGTGCCAGCAGCAAACAGGGGAATAGCAATCAGCCC. Its protein product is CASSKQGNSNQP. The CDR3, in full, reads CASSKQGNSNQPQHF.

Remarks on this clone: The observed sequence ends 3 residues before the CDR3 terminus, with the missing tail filled in from the germline J gene. The V call is TRBV5-1, the J call TRBJ2-5; 7 nucleotides line up with TRBD1. The length of the CDR3 is 16 residues. Per germline, CDR1 SGHRS and CDR2 YFSETQ. V shed 3 bases, J shed 0 bases, and the junction held 8 bases outside the gene matches. The DNA read from the CDR3 is TGCGCCAGCAGCTCAACCCTGACAGGGAACCAAGAGACC. Translation: CASSSTLTGNQET. The full-length CDR3 reads as CASSSTLTGNQETQYF.

About this clone: The observed sequence ends 3 residues before the CDR3 terminus, with the missing tail filled in from the germline J gene. The chain uses TRBV11-2 and TRBJ1-1; no clear D. Trimming left V 2 bases short and J 5 bases short, with 9 bases between. Germline-derived CDR1 and CDR2 are SGHAT and FQNNGV. CDR3 length equals 13 residues. The CDR3 sequence: CASSLRLGTEAFF. The sequenced CDR3 bases are TGTGCCAGCAGCTTAAGATTAGGGACTGAA.

On this clone: The read ends 3 residues shy of where the CDR3 ends; the end is completed using the germline J gene. This rearrangement joins TRBV18 to TRBJ2-7, with 8 nucleotides matching TRBD2. Per germline, CDR1 KGHSH and CDR2 LQKENI. The CDR3 has 15 amino acids. V lost 3 bases and J lost 0; bases outside the gene matches: 4. CDR3: CASSPREGDSYEQYF. The sequenced part of the CDR3 DNA is TGTGCCAGCTCACCCCGGGAGGGGGACTCCTACGAG.